This passage covers 19 T cell receptor beta chains from one sample sequenced in a study of CD8 T cells in ankylosing spondylitis. What these receptors recognize is not known. TCRdb passed the 5' RACE reads through MiXCR, listing each CDR3 protein once. The repertoire holds 650,000 to 800,000 distinct CDR3 sequences, with roughly 19% as singletons. Study observations and caveats: Made up of fewer than 10 highly homologous variants, a TCR beta motif appeared characteristic of ankylosing spondylitis blood.

Material: blood, either unsorted or a sorted T cell fraction (not recorded which). Every receptor here comes from a male donor with ankylosing spondylitis.

The chain has TRBV6-1 and TRBJ1-6, with 10 bases identical to TRBD1. This CDR3 region has 20 residues. The junction had 10 bases not matched to a gene; V was cut back by 2 bases and J by 0 bases. CDR1 and CDR2 from the germline V gene are MNHNS and SASEGT. The CDR3 sequence is CASSEIGTGEGFSYNSPLHF. Written as DNA, the CDR3 is TGTGCCAGCAGTGAAATTGGGACAGGGGAGGGTTTCTCCTATAATTCACCCCTCCACTTT.

This clonotype was observed a handful of times. V gene TRBV6-2 or TRBV6-3 combines with J gene TRBJ2-7; D perhaps matches TRBD1 (5 bases). The CDR3 loop spans 14 amino acids. Looked up from germline, CDR1 is MNHEY and CDR2 is SVGEGT. Trimming pared 4 bases from V and 2 bases from J, leaving 12 bases between. The CDR3 region has the DNA TGTGCCAGCAGTTTCAACAGGATTCCCTACGAGCAGTACTTC. Protein sequence: CASSFNRIPYEQYF.

The chain employs TRBV7-3 and TRBJ2-1; D may be TRBD1 or TRBD2 (5 bases each). Per germline, CDR1 SGHTA and CDR2 FQGTGA. CDR3 size: 15 residues. The ends were cut back, 0 bases at V and 2 bases at J, with 8 bases in the middle. CDR3 coding DNA: TGTGCCAGCAGCTTAACCAGGGAGACCTACAATGAGCAGTTCTTC. This translates into CASSLTRETYNEQFF.

The chain carries TRBV6-6 and TRBJ1-1; D is unresolved. V gave up 5 bases and J gave up 0 bases, with 7 bases separating them. Germline V gene data show CDR1 as MNHNY and CDR2 as SVGAGI (reference sequence). The length of the CDR3 is 13 residues. The CDR3 loop reads CASSGEMNTEAFF. In DNA, the CDR3 is TGTGCCAGCAGTGGGGAGATGAACACTGAAGCTTTCTTT.

The J gene is TRBJ2-7, the V gene TRBV27; the D gene is possibly TRBD2 (5 bases). The V and J ends lost 7 bases and 0 bases respectively, with 13 bases between them. This CDR3 is built from 14 residues. CDR1 is MNHEY and CDR2 is SMNVEV in the germline V gene (reference sequence). This CDR3 reads CASKWTEYSYEQYF. The CDR3 DNA is TGTGCCAGCAAATGGACTGAATACTCCTACGAGCAGTACTTC.

At least ten counts were recorded for this clonotype. This chain connects TRBV12-3 or TRBV12-4 to TRBJ1-2, with D possibly being TRBD1 (5 bases). CDR3 length: 15 residues. V was pared by 6 bases and J by 4 bases, with 18 bases between. The CDR3 DNA sequence: TGTGCCAGCAGCCCGGTGACAGCCTCGATCTATGGCTACACCTTC. Its protein is CASSPVTASIYGYTF.

This chain connects TRBV6-5 to TRBJ1-2; 8 positions match TRBD1. The CDR3 consists of 17 residues. Trimming cost V 0 bases and J 7 bases; bases outside gene matches: 13. CDR1 and CDR2 (germline): MNHEY, SVGAGI. CDR3 nucleotides: TGTGCCAGCAGTTACTCGACAGGGGACGCCATTCTTAGTGGCTACACCTTC. It codes for CASSYSTGDAILSGYTF.

This chain uses TRBV7-9 with TRBJ2-5; D is perhaps TRBD1 (5 bases). The V end was cut by 5 bases, the J end by 5 bases, with 15 bases between. There are 14 residues in the CDR3. Per the germline V gene, CDR1 is SEHNR and CDR2 is FQNEAQ (reference sequence). The CDR3 reads CASSDLGVGETQYF. The CDR3 nucleotides read TGTGCCAGCAGCGACTTAGGGGTGGGGGAGACCCAGTACTTC.

This clonotype turned up a few times. The rearrangement uses TRBV24-1 and TRBJ1-1; D not certain. The CDR3 has 14 residues. Germline CDR1 and CDR2: KGHDR and SFDVKD. Trimming cost V 3 bases and J 2 bases, with 9 bases left between them. CDR3: CATSDAKRNTEAFF. CDR3 DNA: TGTGCCACCAGTGATGCCAAGAGAAACACTGAAGCTTTCTTT.

This clonotype was recorded only once. The CDR3 sequence: CSARELAGAYEQYF. DNA of the CDR3: TGCAGTGCTAGAGAACTAGCGGGAGCCTACGAGCAGTACTTC. The genes are TRBV20-1 and TRBJ2-7; 11 nucleotides agree with TRBD2. This CDR3 has 14 residues. Per the germline V gene, CDR1 is DFQATT and CDR2 is SNEGSKA (reference sequence). V was pared by 0 bases and J by 2 bases, with 0 bases of the junction left unmatched.

This clonotype was seen only a few times. The chain recombines TRBV5-1 with TRBJ1-6, with 11 bases fitting TRBD1. CDR3 size: 19 residues. J lost 6 bases, V lost 3 bases, and 14 bases had no gene match. Germline V lookup: CDR1 SGHRS, CDR2 YFSETQ. CDR3 protein: CASSWTPTGTGGGNSPLHF. The CDR3 DNA is TGCGCCAGCAGCTGGACCCCCACCGGGACAGGGGGGGGTAATTCACCCCTCCACTTT. Based on the CDR3 plus reference TRBV5-1 and TRBJ1-6, the full variable domain is KAGVTQTPRYLIKTRGQQVTLSCSPISGHRSVSWYQQTPGQGLQFLFEYFSETQRNKGNFPGRFSGRQFSNSRSEMNVSTLELGDSALYLCASSWTPTGTGGGNSPLHFGNGTRLTVT.

This chain connects TRBV28 to TRBJ2-1; possible D gene TRBD2, 6 bases. The CDR3 totals 16 residues. Germline V gives CDR1 MDHEN, CDR2 SYDVKM. With 2 bases removed from V and 3 bases from J, the gap between germline ends came to 14 bases. Here the CDR3 reads CASSLGYLGGYNEQFF. The CDR3 nucleotides read TGTGCCAGCAGTTTAGGTTACCTCGGGGGCTACAATGAGCAGTTCTTC.

This clonotype was counted ten times or more. V usage is TRBV12-3 or TRBV12-4 and J usage is TRBJ2-1; D is possibly TRBD1 (5 bases). V lost 3 bases and J 7 bases, leaving 13 bases between the germline ends. This CDR3 is built from 14 residues. This CDR3 is CASSFGQGWNEQFF. CDR3 coding DNA: TGTGCCAGCAGTTTCGGCCAGGGTTGGAATGAGCAGTTCTTC.

In its sample, this clonotype was seen a few times. V usage is TRBV20-1 and J usage is TRBJ2-5; D may be TRBD1 or TRBD2 (5 bases each). CDR3 length: 16 residues. V lost 6 bases and J 1 base, leaving 21 bases between the germline ends. The germline V gene encodes CDR1 DFQATT and CDR2 SNEGSKA (reference sequence). The chain's CDR3 is CSARDVRDPFQETQYF. CDR3 DNA: TGCAGTGCAAGGGATGTCCGGGACCCTTTCCAAGAGACCCAGTACTTC.

The CDR3 region has the DNA TGTGCCAGTAGTATTGATGAGACAGGGGCCCCTGAAGCTTTCTTT. It encodes CASSIDETGAPEAFF. The rearrangement uses TRBV19 and TRBJ1-1; 8 nucleotides line up with TRBD1. This CDR3 contains 15 residues. Germline CDR1 LNHDA, CDR2 SQIVND (reference sequence). The trim removed 3 bases at V and 6 bases at J, leaving 9 bases unmatched.

This clonotype came up a few times. This rearrangement joins TRBV12-3 or TRBV12-4 to TRBJ2-1; the match to TRBD2 covers 8 bases. CDR3 length equals 11 residues. V was pared by 4 bases and J by 12 bases, with 2 bases of the junction left unmatched. The CDR3 nucleotides are TGTGCCAGCAGTTGGGCGGGAGGGCAGTTCTTC. This sequence encodes CASSWAGGQFF.

J is TRBJ1-4 and V is TRBV7-9; D gene ambiguous. V was shortened by 5 bases and J by 5 bases, with 12 bases between the two germline ends. Looked up from germline, CDR1 is SEHNR and CDR2 is FQNEAQ (reference sequence). This CDR3 has 14 amino acids. The CDR3 protein is CASSPRSANEKLFF. CDR3 coding DNA: TGTGCCAGCAGCCCCCGGTCGGCGAATGAAAAACTGTTTTTT.

This clonotype appeared a few times. DNA of the CDR3: TGCGCCAGCAGCTTGGTCCCGGTGAACACTGAAGCTTTCTTT. Translation gives CASSLVPVNTEAFF. J is TRBJ1-1 and V is TRBV5-1; D is uncertain. Trimming removed 0 bases at V and 0 bases at J, with 6 bases between. The CDR3 extends over 14 amino acids. The germline CDR1 and CDR2 sequences are SGHRS and YFSETQ.

This clonotype was seen many times. The chain uses TRBV12-3 or TRBV12-4 and TRBJ1-6; D remains ambiguous. This CDR3 has 14 residues. V lost 4 bases and J lost 10, with 14 bases in between. CDR3 region: CASSSPGGGSPLHF. CDR3 in DNA: TGTGCCAGCAGTTCCCCGGGAGGCGGCTCACCCCTCCACTTT.